This entry describes one T cell receptor beta chain. Its matching antigen is unknown. Amplification yielded TCR beta CDR3 regions, with RNA transcripts as the source. The study used the HTBI primer set for a first-round RT-PCR of the TCR CDR3. TCRdb ran MiXCR on the multiplex PCR reads and lists one entry per CDR3 protein. In the table there are hundreds of thousands of distinct CDR3 sequences, about 15% of which are singletons. This sample is part of a study of T cells in Graves' hyperthyroidism and ophthalmopathy. General study points: Researchers found most expanded thyroid clonotypes above 0.001 in blood as well.

The study collected blood at first hyperthyroidism diagnosis, before any ophthalmopathy symptoms arose. Fresh peripheral blood, more than 8 ml of it, supplied the PBMCs. The source of this sequence is a woman aged 25-40 years with Graves' hyperthyroidism that later progressed to Graves' ophthalmopathy. The sequenced material came from blood.

Here the CDR3 DNA reads TGTGCCAGCAGTTACCCCTCCCGCTACGAGCAGTACTTC. Amino acids: CASSYPSRYEQYF. This chain uses TRBV6-2 or TRBV6-3 with TRBJ2-7; no clear D gene. V gave up 2 bases and J gave up 3 bases, with 8 bases separating them. The CDR3 consists of 13 residues. Germline V CDR1 and CDR2: MNHEY, SVGEGT.